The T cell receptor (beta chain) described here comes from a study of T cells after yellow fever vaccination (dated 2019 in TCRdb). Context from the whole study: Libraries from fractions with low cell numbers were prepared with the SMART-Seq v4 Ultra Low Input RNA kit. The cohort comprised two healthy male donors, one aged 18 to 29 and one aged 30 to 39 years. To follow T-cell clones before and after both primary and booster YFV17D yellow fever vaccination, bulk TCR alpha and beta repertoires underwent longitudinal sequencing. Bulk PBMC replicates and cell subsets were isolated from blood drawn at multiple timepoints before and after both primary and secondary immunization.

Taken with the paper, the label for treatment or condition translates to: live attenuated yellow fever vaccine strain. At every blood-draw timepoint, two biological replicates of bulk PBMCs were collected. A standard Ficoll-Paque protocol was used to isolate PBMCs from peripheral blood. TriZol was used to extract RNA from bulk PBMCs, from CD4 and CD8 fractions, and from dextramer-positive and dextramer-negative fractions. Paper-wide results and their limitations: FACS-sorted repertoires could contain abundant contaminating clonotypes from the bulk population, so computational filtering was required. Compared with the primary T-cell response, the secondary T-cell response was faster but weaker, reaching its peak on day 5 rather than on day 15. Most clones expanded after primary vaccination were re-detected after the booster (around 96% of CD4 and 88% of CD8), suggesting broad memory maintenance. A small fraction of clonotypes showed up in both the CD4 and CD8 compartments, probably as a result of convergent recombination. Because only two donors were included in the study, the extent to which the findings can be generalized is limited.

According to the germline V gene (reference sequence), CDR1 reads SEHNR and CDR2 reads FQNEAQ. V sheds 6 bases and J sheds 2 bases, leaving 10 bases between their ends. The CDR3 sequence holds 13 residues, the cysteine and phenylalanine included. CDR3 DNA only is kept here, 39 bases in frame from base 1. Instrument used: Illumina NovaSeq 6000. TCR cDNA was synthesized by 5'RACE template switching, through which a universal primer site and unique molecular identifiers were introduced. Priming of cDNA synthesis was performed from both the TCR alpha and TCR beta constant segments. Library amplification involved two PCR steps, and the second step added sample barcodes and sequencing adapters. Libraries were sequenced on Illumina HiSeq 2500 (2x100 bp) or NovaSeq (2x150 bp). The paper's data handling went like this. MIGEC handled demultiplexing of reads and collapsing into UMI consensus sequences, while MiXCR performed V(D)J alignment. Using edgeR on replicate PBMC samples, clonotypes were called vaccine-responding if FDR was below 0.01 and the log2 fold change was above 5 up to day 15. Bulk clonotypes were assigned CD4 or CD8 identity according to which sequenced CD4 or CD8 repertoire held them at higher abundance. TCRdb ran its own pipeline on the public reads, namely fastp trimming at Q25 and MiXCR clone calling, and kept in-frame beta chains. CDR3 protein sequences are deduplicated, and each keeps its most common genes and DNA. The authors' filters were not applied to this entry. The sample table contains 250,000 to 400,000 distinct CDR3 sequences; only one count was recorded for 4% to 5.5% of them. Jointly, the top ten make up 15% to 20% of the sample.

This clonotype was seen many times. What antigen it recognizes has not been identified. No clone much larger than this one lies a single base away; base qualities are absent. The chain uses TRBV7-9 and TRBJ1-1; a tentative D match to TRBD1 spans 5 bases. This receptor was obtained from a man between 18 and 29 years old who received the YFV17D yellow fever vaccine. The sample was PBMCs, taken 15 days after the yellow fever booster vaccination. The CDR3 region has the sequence CASSRQTNTEAFF. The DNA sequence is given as TGTGCCAGCAGTCGACAGACTAACACTGAAGCTTTCTTT.